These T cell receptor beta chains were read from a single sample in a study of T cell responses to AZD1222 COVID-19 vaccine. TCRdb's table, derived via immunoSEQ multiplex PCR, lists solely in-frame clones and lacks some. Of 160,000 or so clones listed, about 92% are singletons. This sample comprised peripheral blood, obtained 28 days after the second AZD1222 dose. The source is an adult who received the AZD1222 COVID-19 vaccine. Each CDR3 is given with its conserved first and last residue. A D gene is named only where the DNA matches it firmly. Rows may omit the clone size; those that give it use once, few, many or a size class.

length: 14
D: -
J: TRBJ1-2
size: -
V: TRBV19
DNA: TGTGCCAGTAGCATTAGGCCAGGGAGGTATGGCTACACCTTC
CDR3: CASSIRPGRYGYTF

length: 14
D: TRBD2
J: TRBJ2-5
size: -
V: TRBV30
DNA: TGTGCCTGGAGGGAAGCGGGGGCGCAAGAGACCCAGTACTTC
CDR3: CAWREAGAQETQYF

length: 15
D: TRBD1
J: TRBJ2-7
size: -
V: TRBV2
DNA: TGTGCCAGCAGGGACAGGGGTATGGGGTCTGGCGAGCAGTACTTC
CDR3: CASRDRGMGSGEQYF

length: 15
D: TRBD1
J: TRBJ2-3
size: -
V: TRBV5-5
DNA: TGTGCCAGCAGTACTGGGACAGCTAGCACAGATACGCAGTATTTT
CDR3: CASSTGTASTDTQYF

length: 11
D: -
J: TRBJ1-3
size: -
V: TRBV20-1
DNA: TGCAGTGCCGCCGGGGGAAACGCCATATATTTT
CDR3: CSAAGGNAIYF

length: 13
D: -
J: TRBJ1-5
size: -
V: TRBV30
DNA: TGTGCCTGGAGTTTTAGGGGGGATCAGCCCCAGCATTTT
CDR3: CAWSFRGDQPQHF

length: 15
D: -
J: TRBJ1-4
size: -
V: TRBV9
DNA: TGTGCCAGCAGCATAGAACCAGCAACTAATGAAAAACTGTTTTTT
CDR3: CASSIEPATNEKLFF

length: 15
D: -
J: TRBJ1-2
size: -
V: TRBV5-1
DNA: TGCGCCAGCAGCTTGCAGGAGGGGGCTAACTATGGCTACACCTTC
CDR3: CASSLQEGANYGYTF

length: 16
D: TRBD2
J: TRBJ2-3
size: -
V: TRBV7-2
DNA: TGTGCCAGCAGCTCTCCCCCGAGCACTAGCGGGGGTGAGCGGTATTTT
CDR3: CASSSPPSTSGGERYF

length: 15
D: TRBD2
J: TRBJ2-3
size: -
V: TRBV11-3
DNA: TGTGCCAGCAGCCCCGGACTAGCGGGTGATAATACGCAGTATTTT
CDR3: CASSPGLAGDNTQYF

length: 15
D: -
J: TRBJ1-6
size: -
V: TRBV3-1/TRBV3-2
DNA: TGTGCCAGCAGCCAAGATGTAGGGTTCAATTCACCCCTCCACTTT
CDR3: CASSQDVGFNSPLHF

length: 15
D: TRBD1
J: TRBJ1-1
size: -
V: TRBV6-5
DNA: TGTGCCAGCAGTTCGACAGGGGGCGAGAACACTGAAGCTTTCTTT
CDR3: CASSSTGGENTEAFF

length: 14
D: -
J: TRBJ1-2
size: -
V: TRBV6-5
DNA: TGTGCCAGCAGCCCCCCCGGGGGCGACTATGGCTACACCTTC
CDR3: CASSPPGGDYGYTF

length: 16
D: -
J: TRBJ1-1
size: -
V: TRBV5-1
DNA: TGCGCCAGCAGCTTGGTTGAGCCCCCCGGAGGGACTGAAGCTTTCTTT
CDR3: CASSLVEPPGGTEAFF

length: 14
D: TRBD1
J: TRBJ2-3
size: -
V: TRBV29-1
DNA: TGCAGCGTTGCGTGGGGACAGGTGACAGATACGCAGTATTTT
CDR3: CSVAWGQVTDTQYF

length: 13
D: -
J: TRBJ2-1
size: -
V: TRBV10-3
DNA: TGTGCCCATAGAAGGAGCGACGACAATGAGCAGTTCTTC
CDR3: CAHRRSDDNEQFF

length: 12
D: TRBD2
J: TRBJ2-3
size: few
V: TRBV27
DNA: TGTGCCAGCCGGGGGGGCCCAGATACGCAGTATTTT
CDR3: CASRGGPDTQYF

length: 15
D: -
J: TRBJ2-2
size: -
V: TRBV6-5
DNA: TGTGCCAGCAGTGACTCGGACGCAGGGGCCGGGGAGCTGTTTTTT
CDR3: CASSDSDAGAGELFF

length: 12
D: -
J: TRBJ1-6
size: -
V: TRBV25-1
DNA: TGTGCCAGCAGTGAATTGGGTTCACCCCTCCACTTT
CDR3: CASSELGSPLHF

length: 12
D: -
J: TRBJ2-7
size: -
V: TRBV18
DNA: TGTGCCAGCTCACCACTCTCGTCCGAGCAGTACTTC
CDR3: CASSPLSSEQYF

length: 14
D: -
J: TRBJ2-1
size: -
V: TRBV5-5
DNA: TGTGCCAGCAGCTTGGGACCAGACTACAATGAGCAGTTCTTC
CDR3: CASSLGPDYNEQFF

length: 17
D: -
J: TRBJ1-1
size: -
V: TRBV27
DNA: TGTGCCAGCAGCCCCCAAGAAGAGCCTATACCAAGGACTGAAGCTTTCTTT
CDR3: CASSPQEEPIPRTEAFF

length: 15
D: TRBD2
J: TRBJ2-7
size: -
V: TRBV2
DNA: TGTGCCAGCAGGGAGACTAGCGGGGGAACCTACGAGCAGTACTTC
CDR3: CASRETSGGTYEQYF

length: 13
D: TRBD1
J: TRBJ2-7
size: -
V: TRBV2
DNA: TGTGCCAGCAGGGCGGGACAGGGGAACGAGCAGTACTTC
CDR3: CASRAGQGNEQYF

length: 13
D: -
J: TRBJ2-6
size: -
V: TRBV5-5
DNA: TGTGCCAGCAGCCCGCGGGGGGCCAACGTCCTGACTTTC
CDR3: CASSPRGANVLTF

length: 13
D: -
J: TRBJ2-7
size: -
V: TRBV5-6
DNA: TGTGCCAGCAGCCCTGGTTGGTCCTACGAGCAGTACTTC
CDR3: CASSPGWSYEQYF

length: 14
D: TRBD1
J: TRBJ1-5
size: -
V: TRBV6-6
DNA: TGTGCCAGCAGCCCCGGACAGGATCTTCAGCCCCAGCATTTT
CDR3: CASSPGQDLQPQHF

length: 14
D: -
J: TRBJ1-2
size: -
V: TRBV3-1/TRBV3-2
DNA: TGTGCCAGCAGCCCTCCGACAGTTAATTATGGCTACACCTTC
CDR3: CASSPPTVNYGYTF

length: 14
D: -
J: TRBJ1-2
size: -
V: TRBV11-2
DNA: TGTGCCAGCAGCCTCCCCGGGACGGTCTTTGGCTACACCTTC
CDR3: CASSLPGTVFGYTF

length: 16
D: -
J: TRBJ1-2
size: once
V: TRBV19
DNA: TGTGCCAGTACCATCCTTCCCGCGGGGGGCAACTATGGCTACACCTTC
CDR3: CASTILPAGGNYGYTF

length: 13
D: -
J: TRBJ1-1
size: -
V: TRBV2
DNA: TGTGCCAGCAAGGACAGAAAGAACACTGAAGCTTTCTTT
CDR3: CASKDRKNTEAFF

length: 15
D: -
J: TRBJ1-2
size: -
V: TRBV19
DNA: TGTGCCAGTAGTCCCCTCTGGGAAACTAACTATGGCTACACCTTC
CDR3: CASSPLWETNYGYTF

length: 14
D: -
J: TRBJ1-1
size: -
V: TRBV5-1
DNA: TGCGCCAGCAGCTTGGGGGCAGGGATCGCTGAAGCTTTCTTT
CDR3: CASSLGAGIAEAFF

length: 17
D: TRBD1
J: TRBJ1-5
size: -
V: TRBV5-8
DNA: TGTGCCAGCAGCTTGGGGCTGGGACAGGGGAGCAATCAGCCCCAGCATTTT
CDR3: CASSLGLGQGSNQPQHF

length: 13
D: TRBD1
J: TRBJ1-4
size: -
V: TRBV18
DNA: TGTGCCAGCGGGGGGACAGGCAATGAAAAACTGTTTTTT
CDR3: CASGGTGNEKLFF

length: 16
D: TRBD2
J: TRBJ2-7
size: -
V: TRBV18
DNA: TGTGCCAGCTCGCTAGGACTAGCGGGGGTTTCCTACGAGCAGTACTTC
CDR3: CASSLGLAGVSYEQYF

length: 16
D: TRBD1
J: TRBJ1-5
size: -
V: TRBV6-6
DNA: TGTGCCAGCAGGTCACACGGGGGGGACAGTTCAGGGCCCCAGCATTTT
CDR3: CASRSHGGDSSGPQHF

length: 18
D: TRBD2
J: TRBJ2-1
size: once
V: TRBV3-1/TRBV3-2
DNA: TGTGCCAGCAGCCAAGGCGGACTAGCGGGGACGCCTATCAATGAGCAGTTCTTC
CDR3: CASSQGGLAGTPINEQFF

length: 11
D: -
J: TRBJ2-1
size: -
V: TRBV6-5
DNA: TGTGCCAGCAGTTCCCACAATGAGCAGTTCTTC
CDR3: CASSSHNEQFF

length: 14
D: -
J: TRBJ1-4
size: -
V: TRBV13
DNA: TGTGCCAGCAGCTCCGGGGGTGGTGGTGAAAAACTGTTTTTT
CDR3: CASSSGGGGEKLFF

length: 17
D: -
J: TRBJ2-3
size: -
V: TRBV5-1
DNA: TGCGCCAGCAGCCCGGGCCTAGGCCCAGAGGTCACAGATACGCAGTATTTT
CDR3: CASSPGLGPEVTDTQYF

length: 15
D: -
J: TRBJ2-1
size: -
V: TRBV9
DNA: TGTGCCAGCAGCGGGAGATTTCCCCCTTTGGATGAGCAGTTCTTC
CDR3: CASSGRFPPLDEQFF

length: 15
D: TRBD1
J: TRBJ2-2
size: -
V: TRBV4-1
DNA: TGCGCCAGCAGCTCACAGGGGGCGCACACCGGGGAGCTGTTTTTT
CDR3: CASSSQGAHTGELFF

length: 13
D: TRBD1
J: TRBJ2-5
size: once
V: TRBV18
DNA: TGTGCCAGCTCCCGGGACAGAGAAGAGACCCAGTACTTC
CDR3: CASSRDREETQYF

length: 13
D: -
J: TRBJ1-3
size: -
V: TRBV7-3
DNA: TGTGCCAGCAGCTCGTCCTCTGGAAACACCATATATTTT
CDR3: CASSSSSGNTIYF

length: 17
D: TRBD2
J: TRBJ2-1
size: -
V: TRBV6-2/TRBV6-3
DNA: TGTGCCAGCAGTAGTGGGACTAGCGGAAACTACTACAATGAGCAGTTCTTC
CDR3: CASSSGTSGNYYNEQFF

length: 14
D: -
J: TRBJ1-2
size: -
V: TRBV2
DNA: TGTGCCAGCAACGAACAGGGAGCTAACTATGGCTACACCTTC
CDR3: CASNEQGANYGYTF

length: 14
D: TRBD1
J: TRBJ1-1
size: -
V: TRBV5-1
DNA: TGCGCCAGCAGCATCGGGACAGCGAACACTGAAGCTTTCTTT
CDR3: CASSIGTANTEAFF

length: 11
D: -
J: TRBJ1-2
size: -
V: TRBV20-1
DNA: TGCAGTGCTCGGATTTTGCTCTATTACACCTTC
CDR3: CSARILLYYTF

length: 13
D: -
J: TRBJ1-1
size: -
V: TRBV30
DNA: TGTGCCTGGAGTGTCCAGTCCGACACTGAAGCTTTCTTT
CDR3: CAWSVQSDTEAFF

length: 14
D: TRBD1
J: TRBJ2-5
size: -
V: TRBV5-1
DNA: TGCGCCAGCAGCTTGGACAGGGGAAGGGAGACCCAGTACTTC
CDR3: CASSLDRGRETQYF

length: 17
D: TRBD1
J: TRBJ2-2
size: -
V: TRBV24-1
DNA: TGTGCCACCAGTGATCCCCCAGGAACAGGGGGCTCCGGGGAGCTGTTTTTT
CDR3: CATSDPPGTGGSGELFF

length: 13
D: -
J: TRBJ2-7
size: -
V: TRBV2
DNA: TGTGCCAGCAGCGCTACCTACAGGTACGAGCAGTACTTC
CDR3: CASSATYRYEQYF

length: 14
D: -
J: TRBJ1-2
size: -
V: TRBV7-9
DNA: TGTGCCAGCAGCACGACACTCGCTTCCTATGGCTACACCTTC
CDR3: CASSTTLASYGYTF

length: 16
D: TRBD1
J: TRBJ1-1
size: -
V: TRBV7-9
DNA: TGTGCCAGCAGCCGCCCACAGGGGTTTATGAACACTGAAGCTTTCTTT
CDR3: CASSRPQGFMNTEAFF

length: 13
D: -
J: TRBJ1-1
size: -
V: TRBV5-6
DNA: TGTGCCAGCAGCTTCCCCGGACGCACTGAAGCTTTCTTT
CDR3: CASSFPGRTEAFF

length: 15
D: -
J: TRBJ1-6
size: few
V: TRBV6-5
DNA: TGTGCCAGCACCCAAAGGATAGGGTCTGGGTCACCCCTCCACTTT
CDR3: CASTQRIGSGSPLHF

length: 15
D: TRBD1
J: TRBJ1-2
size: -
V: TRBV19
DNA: TGTGCCAGTAGTCCCCAGGGACAGATGAACTATGGCTACACCTTC
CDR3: CASSPQGQMNYGYTF

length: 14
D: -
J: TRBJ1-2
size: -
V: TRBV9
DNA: TGTGCCAGCAGCGTGCGGGGCGGAAGCTATGGCTACACCTTC
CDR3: CASSVRGGSYGYTF